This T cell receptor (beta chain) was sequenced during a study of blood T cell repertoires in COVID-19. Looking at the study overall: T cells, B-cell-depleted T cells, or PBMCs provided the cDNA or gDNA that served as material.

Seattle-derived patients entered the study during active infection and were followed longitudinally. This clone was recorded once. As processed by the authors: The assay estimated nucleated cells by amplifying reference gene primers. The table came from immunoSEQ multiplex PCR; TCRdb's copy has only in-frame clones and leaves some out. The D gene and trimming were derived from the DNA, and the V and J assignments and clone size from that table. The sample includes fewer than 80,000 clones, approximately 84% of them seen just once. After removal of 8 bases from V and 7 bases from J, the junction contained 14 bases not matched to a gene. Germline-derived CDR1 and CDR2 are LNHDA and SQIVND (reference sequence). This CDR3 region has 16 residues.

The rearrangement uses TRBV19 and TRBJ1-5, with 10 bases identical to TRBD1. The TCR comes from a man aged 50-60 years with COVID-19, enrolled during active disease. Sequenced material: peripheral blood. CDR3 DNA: TGTGCCAGTCCCAAAAGACGGACAGGGGGTAGCCAGCCCCAGCATTTT. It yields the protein CASPKRRTGGSQPQHF.